Shown below are 6 T cell receptor beta chains from a single sample sequenced in a study of vaccination and CD4 T cells after COVID-19. For these TCRs, the target antigens are not known. Treatment described: roughly 10-day PBMC culture with coronavirus spike peptide pools or control peptides (ViraFEST assay). The Oncomine TCR Beta short-read assay sequenced DNA from cultured CD4+ T cells. TCRdb independently ran MiXCR on the PCR reads; one entry per CDR3 protein. The repertoire includes several thousand distinct CDR3 sequences, approximately 80% of them detected once, and just over 20% sits in the top ten. The sample consisted of CD4+ T cells from blood, cultured in vitro. These receptors were collected from a human donor who had recovered from COVID-19.

The J gene is TRBJ1-2, the V gene TRBV12-3 or TRBV12-4; D unresolved. Trimming removed 6 bases from V and 6 bases from J, with 17 bases in between. CDR3 length equals 14 residues. The CDR3 DNA sequence: TGTGCCAGCAGGACGGCTAGGACGTCTCATGGCTACACCTTC. Translating it yields CASRTARTSHGYTF.

The chain has TRBV4-2 and TRBJ1-2; D gene uncertain. Germline CDR1 and CDR2: LGHNA and YNFKEQ. Trimming left V 4 bases short and J 4 bases short, with 7 bases between. The length of the CDR3 is 12 residues. This CDR3 reads CASSPRGYGYTF. For the CDR3, the DNA is TGTGCCAGCAGCCCCAGAGGCTATGGCTACACCTTC.

The V call is TRBV5-1, the J call TRBJ1-6; 9 bases line up with TRBD1. CDR1 and CDR2 (germline): SGHRS, YFSETQ. CDR3 length: 15 residues. J was trimmed by 10 bases and V by 0 bases; bases with no gene match: 5. The CDR3 sequence is CASSLDGQGNSPLHF. CDR3 sequence (DNA): TGCGCCAGCAGCTTGGATGGACAGGGGAACTCACCCCTCCACTTT.

The V call is TRBV20-1, the J call TRBJ1-3; D gene uncertain. Germline loops: CDR1 DFQATT, CDR2 SNEGSKA (reference sequence). This CDR3 is built from 14 residues. V shed 3 bases and J shed 0 bases, with 9 bases lying between them. DNA for the CDR3: TGCAGTGCTAGGTCCCCCCGCTCTGGAAACACCATATATTTT. Protein product: CSARSPRSGNTIYF.

The chain couples TRBV7-3 to TRBJ1-2; a weak D match, TRBD1 (5 bases). CDR1 SGHTA and CDR2 FQGTGA come from the germline V gene. The ends were cut back, 5 bases at V and 4 bases at J, with 17 bases in the middle. The CDR3 totals 15 residues. The CDR3 DNA sequence: TGTGCCAGCAGCCCCGGGGGGGGGGGTTCCTATGGCTACACCTTC. The encoded protein is CASSPGGGGSYGYTF.

This sequence joins TRBV2 and TRBJ1-2, with D possibly matching TRBD1 (5 bases). CDR1 and CDR2 from the germline V gene are SNHLY and FYNNEI. The CDR3 length is 15 residues. V was clipped by 2 bases and J by 5 bases, with 15 bases between them. The CDR3 DNA sequence: TGTGCCAGCAGTGAATGGCAGGGAGGGCGGTATGGCTACACCTTC. Protein product: CASSEWQGGRYGYTF.